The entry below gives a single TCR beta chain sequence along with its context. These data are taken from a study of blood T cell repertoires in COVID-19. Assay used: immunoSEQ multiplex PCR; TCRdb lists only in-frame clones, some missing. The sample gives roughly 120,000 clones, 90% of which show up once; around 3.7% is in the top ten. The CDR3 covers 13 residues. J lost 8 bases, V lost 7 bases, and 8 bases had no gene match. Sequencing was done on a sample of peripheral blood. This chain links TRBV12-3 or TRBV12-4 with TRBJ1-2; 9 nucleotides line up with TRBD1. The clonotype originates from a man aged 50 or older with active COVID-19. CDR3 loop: CASTLDRGSGYTF. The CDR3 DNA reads TGTGCCAGCACCCTCGACAGGGGGAGCGGCTACACCTTC.